This T cell receptor beta chain was observed in a study of tumor-infiltrating lymphocytes in primary liver carcinoma. The wider study: Primary liver carcinomas in the patients were surgically resected.

A note on this clonotype: The missing conserved phenylalanine or tryptophan at the end of this CDR3 makes a read error likely.

The blood RNA (from unsorted whole blood) was obtained, and germline DNA was also extracted. Investigators obtained roughly 3.9 milliliters of peripheral blood ahead of surgery. Trimming took off 1 base at V and 1 base at J, with 8 bases between the two ends. The germline V gene has CDR1 SGHAT and CDR2 FQNNGV. CDR3 length equals 15 residues. Total RNA (around 500 ng) served as template for TCR beta cDNA synthesis primed by a constant-region primer. ARM-PCR, slightly modified, supplied the TCR beta libraries through three nested multiplex PCR rounds. The first two PCR rounds used TRBV1-TRBV30 forward primers with a C-beta reverse primer, 10 to 11 cycles each. TCRdb reprocessed the multiplex PCR reads with MiXCR, giving one entry per CDR3 protein. The top ten clones hold 17% of a sample with about 310,000 distinct CDR3 sequences, approximately 54% of them seen once.

The TCR originated in a woman aged 25 to 39 with primary liver carcinoma and hepatitis B virus infection. Sequencing was carried out using peripheral blood. The V and J genes are TRBV11-2 and TRBJ2-1; D might be TRBD2 (5 bases). In DNA form, the CDR3 reads TGTGCCAGCAGCTTAGGCGGGCTTTCCTACAATGAGCAGTTCTAT. The encoded protein is CASSLGGLSYNEQFY.